This T cell receptor (beta chain) was found in a study of OX40 agonist ivuxolimab in advanced cancers. Study-wide context: Participants could have had prior anti-PD-1, anti-PD-L1 or anti-CTLA-4 therapy, and around 43% had some. Study-level results: Average numbers of expanded clones were greater in CD8+ T cells than in CD4+. Clonal expansion in partial responders at 0.1-3.0 mg/kg ranked among the lowest. CD4+ and CD8+ T cells in blood underwent clonal expansion by week 6 at 0.1 to 3.0 mg/kg.

This clone was detected a few times. Its cognate antigen is unknown. Assay: immunoSEQ multiplex PCR; the TCRdb copy retains only in-frame clones and omits some. The sample holds some 54,000 clones; about 86% are singletons and the top ten take approximately 6.8%. This CDR3 spans 13 amino acids. Trimming took 7 bases from V and 8 from J; bases not matched to a gene: 6. Germline V gene lookup returns CDR1 SNHLY and CDR2 FYNNEI. This TCR derives from an adult with an advanced solid tumor such as melanoma, head and neck, liver or kidney cancer. V gene TRBV2 combines with J gene TRBJ1-4; 8 bases align to TRBD1. Here the sequenced sample was CD4+ or CD8+ T cells sorted from blood, taken in a trial of the OX40 agonist ivuxolimab. CDR3 residues: CASTTGVAEKLFF. The CDR3 nucleotides read TGTGCCAGCACGACAGGGGTTGCGGAAAAACTGTTTTTT.